This record concerns one TCR beta chain sequence. Its antigen remains unidentified. The data stem from a study of glioma-infiltrating T cells. Using RNA template, CDR3s of TCR alpha and beta were amplified with iRepertoire arm-PCR. For one-step reverse transcription and amplification, about 90-450 ng of tissue mRNA or PBMC total RNA was used. TCRdb fed the multiplex PCR reads into MiXCR, producing one record per CDR3 protein. The repertoire holds fewer than 110,000 distinct CDR3 sequences, with about 28% as singletons. Broader study findings: Non-neoplastic patients had below-expected tissue-blood divergence, while all gliomas exceeded expectation. Very few CDR3 sequences were shared between tissue and blood.

The CDR3 is 17 residues long. The V gene lost 4 bases and the J gene lost 5 bases, with 21 bases spanning the gap. Germline V lookup: CDR1 LGHNA, CDR2 YNFKEQ. The sequenced sample consisted of glioma tissue, nonneoplastic brain tissue, or PBMCs (not recorded which). The gene calls are TRBV4-2 and TRBJ2-1, with D maybe TRBD1 (6 bases). The TCR was taken from a human donor with low-grade glioma or glioblastoma, undergoing nonglioma brain surgery, or in good health (not recorded which). CDR3 amino acids: CASSPPRVGGRNNEQFF. The CDR3 bases are TGTGCCAGCAGCCCCCCCCGGGTAGGGGGAAGGAACAATGAGCAGTTCTTC.